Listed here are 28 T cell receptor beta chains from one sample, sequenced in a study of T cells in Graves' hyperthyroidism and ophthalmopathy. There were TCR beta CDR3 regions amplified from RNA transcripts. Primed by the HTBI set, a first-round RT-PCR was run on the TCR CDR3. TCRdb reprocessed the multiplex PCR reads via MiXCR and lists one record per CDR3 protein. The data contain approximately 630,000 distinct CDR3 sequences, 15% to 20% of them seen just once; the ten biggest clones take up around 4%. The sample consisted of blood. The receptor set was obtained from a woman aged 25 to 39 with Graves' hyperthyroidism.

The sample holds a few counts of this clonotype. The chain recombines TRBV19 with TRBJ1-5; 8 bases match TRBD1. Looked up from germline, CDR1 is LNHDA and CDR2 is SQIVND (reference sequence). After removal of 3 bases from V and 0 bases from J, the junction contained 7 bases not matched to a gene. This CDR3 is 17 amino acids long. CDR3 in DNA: TGTGCCAGTAGTATTGGACAGGGACGATATAGCAATCAGCCCCAGCATTTT. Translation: CASSIGQGRYSNQPQHF. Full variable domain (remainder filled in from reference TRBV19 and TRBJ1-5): DGGITQSPKYLFRKEGQNVTLSCEQNLNHDAMYWYRQDPGQGLRLIYYSQIVNDFQKGDIAEGYSVSREKKESFPLTVTSAQKNPTAFYLCASSIGQGRYSNQPQHFGDGTRLSIL.

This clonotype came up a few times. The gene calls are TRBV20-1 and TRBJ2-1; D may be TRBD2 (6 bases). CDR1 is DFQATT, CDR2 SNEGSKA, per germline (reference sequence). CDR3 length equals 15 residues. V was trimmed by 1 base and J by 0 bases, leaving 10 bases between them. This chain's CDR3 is CSARGEVSSYNEQFF. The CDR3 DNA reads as TGCAGTGCTAGAGGGGAGGTTAGCTCCTACAATGAGCAGTTCTTC.

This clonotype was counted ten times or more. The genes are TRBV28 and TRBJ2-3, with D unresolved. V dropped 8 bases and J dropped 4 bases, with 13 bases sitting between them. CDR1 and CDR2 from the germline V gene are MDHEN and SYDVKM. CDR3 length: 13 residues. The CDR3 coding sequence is TGTGCCAGCGGGTTAAGCGCCCCAGATACGCAGTATTTT. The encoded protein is CASGLSAPDTQYF.

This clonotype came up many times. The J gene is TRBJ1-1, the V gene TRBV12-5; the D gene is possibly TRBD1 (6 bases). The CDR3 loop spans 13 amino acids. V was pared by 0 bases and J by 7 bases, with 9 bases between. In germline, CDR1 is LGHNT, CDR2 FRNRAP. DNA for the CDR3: TGTGCTAGTGGTTTGGTAGGGGGTTATGAAGCTTTCTTT. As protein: CASGLVGGYEAFF.

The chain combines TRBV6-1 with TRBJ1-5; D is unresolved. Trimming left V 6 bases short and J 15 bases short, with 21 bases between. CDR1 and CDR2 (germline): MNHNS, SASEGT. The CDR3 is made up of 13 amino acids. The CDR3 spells CASSHPNFAGGHF. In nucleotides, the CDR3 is TGTGCCAGCAGCCATCCTAATTTTGCAGGAGGGCATTTT.

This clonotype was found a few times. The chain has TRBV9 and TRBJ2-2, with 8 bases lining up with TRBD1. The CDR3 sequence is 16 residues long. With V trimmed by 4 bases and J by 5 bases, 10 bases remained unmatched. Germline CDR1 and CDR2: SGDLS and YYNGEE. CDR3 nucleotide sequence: TGTGCCAGCAGCCTAACCGGGACAGGCCTTACCGGGGAGCTGTTTTTT. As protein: CASSLTGTGLTGELFF.

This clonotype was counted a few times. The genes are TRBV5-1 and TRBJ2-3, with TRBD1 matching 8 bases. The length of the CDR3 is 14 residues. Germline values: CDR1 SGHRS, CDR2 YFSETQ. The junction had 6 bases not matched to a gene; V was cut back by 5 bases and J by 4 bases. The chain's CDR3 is CASSPGQEPDTQYF. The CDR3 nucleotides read TGCGCCAGCAGTCCGGGACAGGAGCCAGATACGCAGTATTTT.

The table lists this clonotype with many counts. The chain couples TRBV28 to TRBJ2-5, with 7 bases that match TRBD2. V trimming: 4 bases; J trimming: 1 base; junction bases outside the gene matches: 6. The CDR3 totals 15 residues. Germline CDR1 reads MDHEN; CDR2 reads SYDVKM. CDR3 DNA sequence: TGTGCCAGCAGTTACCCCGGGAGGCTCCAAGAGACCCAGTACTTC. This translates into CASSYPGRLQETQYF. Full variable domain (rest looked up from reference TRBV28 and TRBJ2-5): DVKVTQSSRYLVKRTGEKVFLECVQDMDHENMFWYRQDPGLGLRLIYFSYDVKMKEKGDIPEGYSVSREKKERFSLILESASTNQTSMYLCASSYPGRLQETQYFGPGTRLLVL.

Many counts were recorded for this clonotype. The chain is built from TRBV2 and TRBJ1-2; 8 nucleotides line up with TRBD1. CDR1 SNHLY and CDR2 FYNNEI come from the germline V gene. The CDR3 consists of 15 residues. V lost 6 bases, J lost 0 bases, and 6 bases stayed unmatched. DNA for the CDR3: TGTGCCAGCAGGCCAGGGGGCGGATCTAACTATGGCTACACCTTC. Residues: CASRPGGGSNYGYTF.

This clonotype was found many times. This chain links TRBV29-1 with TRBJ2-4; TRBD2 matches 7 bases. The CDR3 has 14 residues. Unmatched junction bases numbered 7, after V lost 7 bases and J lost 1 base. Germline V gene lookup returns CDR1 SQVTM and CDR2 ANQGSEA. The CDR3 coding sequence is TGCAGCGGCAAATGGGGAGGGGCCAAAAACATTCAGTACTTC. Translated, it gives CSGKWGGAKNIQYF.

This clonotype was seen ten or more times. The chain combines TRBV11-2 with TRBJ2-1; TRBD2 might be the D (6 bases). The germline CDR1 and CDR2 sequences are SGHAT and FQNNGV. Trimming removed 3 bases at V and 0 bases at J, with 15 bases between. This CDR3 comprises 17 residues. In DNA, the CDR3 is TGTGCCAGCAGCTTGGGTTGGGGGGAAAGCTCCTACAATGAGCAGTTCTTC. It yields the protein CASSLGWGESSYNEQFF.

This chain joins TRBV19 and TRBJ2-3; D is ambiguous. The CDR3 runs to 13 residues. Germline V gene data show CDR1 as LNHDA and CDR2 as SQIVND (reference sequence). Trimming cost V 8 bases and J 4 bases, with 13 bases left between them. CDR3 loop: CASRLVGSDTQYF. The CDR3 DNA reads TGTGCCAGTCGTCTAGTTGGCTCAGATACGCAGTATTTT.

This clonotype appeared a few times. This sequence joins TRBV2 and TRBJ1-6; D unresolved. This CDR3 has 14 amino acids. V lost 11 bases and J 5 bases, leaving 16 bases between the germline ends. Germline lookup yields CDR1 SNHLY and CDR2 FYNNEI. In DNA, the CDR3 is TGTGCCGGAGGGATAGGGTCGAATAATTCACCCCTCCACTTT. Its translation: CAGGIGSNNSPLHF.

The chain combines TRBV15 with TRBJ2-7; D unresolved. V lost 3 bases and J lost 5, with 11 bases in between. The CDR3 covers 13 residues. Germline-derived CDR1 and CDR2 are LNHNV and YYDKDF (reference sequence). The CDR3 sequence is CATSRDGRDEQYF. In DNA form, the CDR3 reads TGTGCCACCAGCAGGGACGGGCGCGACGAGCAGTACTTC.

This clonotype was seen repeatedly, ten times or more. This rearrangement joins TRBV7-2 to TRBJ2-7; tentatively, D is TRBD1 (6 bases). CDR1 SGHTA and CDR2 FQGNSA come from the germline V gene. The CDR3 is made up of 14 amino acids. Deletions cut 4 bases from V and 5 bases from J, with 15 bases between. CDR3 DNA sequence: TGTGCCAGCAGCTACCGGGACACCGCAGACGAGCAGTACTTC. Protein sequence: CASSYRDTADEQYF. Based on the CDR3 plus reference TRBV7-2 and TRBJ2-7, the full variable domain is GAGVSQSPSNKVTEKGKDVELRCDPISGHTALYWYRQSLGQGLEFLIYFQGNSAPDKSGLPSDRFSAERTGGSVSTLTIQRTQQEDSAVYLCASSYRDTADEQYFGPGTRLTVT.

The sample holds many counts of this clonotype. The CDR3 sequence: CASSLAGLAAGGQDTQYF. The CDR3 nucleotides are TGTGCCAGCAGCTTAGCGGGTCTAGCCGCGGGAGGTCAAGATACGCAGTATTTT. The chain recombines TRBV7-2 with TRBJ2-3; TRBD2 matches 8 bases. After removal of 0 bases from V and 5 bases from J, the junction contained 13 bases not matched to a gene. The CDR3 runs 18 residues. Looked up from germline, CDR1 is SGHTA and CDR2 is FQGNSA.

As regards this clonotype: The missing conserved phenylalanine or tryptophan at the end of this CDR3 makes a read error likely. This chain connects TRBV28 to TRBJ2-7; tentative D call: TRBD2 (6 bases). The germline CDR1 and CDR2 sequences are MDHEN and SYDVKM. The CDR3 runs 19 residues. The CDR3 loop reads CAGSSPAPSGDLYPYEQYL. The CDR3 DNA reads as TGTGCCGGCAGCTCCCCAGCCCCTTCGGGAGACCTTTATCCCTACGAGCAGTACTTG.

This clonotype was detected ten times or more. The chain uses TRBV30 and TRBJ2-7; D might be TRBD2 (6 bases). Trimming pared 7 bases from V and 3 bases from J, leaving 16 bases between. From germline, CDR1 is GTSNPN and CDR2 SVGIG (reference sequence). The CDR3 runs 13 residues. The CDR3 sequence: CAYRGFGGYEQYF. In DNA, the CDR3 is TGTGCCTACCGGGGGTTTGGAGGCTACGAGCAGTACTTC.

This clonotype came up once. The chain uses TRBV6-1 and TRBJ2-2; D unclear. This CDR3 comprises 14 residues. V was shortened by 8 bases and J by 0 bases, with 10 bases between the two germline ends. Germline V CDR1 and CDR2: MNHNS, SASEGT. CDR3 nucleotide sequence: TGTGCCAGCCGTGTCCCAACGAACACCGGGGAGCTGTTTTTT. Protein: CASRVPTNTGELFF.

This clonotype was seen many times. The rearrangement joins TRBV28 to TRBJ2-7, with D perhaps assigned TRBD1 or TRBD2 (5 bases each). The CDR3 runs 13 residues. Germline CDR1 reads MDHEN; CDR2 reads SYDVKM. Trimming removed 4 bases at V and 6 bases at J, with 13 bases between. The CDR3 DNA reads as TGTGCCAGCAGTTCGGGGCCCTGGCCCGAGCAGTACTTC. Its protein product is CASSSGPWPEQYF.

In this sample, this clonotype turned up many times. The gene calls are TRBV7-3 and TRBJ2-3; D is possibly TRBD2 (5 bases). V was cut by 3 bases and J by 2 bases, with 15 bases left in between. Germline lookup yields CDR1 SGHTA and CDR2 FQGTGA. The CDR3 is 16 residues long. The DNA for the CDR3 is TGTGCCAGCAGCTTGTTCGGCATCGGGATCACAGATACGCAGTATTTT. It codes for CASSLFGIGITDTQYF.

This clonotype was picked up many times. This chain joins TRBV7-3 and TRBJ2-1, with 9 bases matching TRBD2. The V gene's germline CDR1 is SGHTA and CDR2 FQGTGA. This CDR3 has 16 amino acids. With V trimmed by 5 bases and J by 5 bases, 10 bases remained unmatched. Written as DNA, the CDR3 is TGTGCCAGCAGCCCGGGGGGGGCTAGCGGGGACAATGAGCAGTTCTTC. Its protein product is CASSPGGASGDNEQFF.

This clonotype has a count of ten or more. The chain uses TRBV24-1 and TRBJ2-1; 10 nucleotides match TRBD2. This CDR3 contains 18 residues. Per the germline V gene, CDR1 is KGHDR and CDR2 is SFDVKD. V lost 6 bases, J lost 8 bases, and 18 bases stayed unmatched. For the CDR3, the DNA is TGTGCCACCAGTCATCCTAGCGGGAGTAGAGTACTTAGCCATGAGCAGTTCTTC. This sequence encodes CATSHPSGSRVLSHEQFF.

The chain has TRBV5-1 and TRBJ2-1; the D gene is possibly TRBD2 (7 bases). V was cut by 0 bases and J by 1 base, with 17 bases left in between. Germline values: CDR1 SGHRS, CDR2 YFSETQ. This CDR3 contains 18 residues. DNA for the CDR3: TGCGCCAGCAGCTTGGTGGGAGGGGGATTTATTTCCTACAATGAGCAGTTCTTC. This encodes CASSLVGGGFISYNEQFF.

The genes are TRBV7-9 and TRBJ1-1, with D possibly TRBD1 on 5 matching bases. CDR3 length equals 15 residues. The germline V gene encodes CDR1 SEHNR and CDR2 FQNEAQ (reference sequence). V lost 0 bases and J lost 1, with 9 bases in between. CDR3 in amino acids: CASSLAGAPNTEAFF. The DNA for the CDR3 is TGTGCCAGCAGCTTAGCCGGGGCCCCGAACACTGAAGCTTTCTTT.

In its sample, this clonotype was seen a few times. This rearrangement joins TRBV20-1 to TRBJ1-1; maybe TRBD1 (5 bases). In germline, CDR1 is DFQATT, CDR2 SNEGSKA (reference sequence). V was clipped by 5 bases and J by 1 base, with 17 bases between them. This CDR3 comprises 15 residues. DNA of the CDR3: TGCAGTGCTCCCCGCCTTCGGAGGGGGAACACTGAAGCTTTCTTT. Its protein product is CSAPRLRRGNTEAFF.

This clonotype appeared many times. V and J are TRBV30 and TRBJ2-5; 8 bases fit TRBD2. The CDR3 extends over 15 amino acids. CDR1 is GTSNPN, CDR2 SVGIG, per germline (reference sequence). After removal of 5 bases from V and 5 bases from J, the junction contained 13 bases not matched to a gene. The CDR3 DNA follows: TGTGCCTGGGGGGGACTAGAGGGGGGCGATGAGACCCAGTACTTC. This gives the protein CAWGGLEGGDETQYF.

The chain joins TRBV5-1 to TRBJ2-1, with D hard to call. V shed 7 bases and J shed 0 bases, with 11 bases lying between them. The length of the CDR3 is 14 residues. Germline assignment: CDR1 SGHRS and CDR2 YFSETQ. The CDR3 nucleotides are TGCGCCAGCCCGCCGGGCAGCTCCTACAATGAGCAGTTCTTC. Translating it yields CASPPGSSYNEQFF.